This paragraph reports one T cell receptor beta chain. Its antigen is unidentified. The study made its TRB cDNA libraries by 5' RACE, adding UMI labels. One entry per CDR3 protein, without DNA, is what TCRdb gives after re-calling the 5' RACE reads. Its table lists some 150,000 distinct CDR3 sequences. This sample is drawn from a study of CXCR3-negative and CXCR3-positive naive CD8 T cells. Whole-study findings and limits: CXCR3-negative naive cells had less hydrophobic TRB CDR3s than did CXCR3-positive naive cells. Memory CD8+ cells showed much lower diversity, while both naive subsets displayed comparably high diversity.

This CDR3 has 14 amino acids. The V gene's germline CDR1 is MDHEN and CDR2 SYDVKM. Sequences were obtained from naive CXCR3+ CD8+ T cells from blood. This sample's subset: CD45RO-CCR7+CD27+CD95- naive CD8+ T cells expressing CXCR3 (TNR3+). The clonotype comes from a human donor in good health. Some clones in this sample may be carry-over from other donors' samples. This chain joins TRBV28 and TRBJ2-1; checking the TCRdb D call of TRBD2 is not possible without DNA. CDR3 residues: CASSPSGGPNEQFF.